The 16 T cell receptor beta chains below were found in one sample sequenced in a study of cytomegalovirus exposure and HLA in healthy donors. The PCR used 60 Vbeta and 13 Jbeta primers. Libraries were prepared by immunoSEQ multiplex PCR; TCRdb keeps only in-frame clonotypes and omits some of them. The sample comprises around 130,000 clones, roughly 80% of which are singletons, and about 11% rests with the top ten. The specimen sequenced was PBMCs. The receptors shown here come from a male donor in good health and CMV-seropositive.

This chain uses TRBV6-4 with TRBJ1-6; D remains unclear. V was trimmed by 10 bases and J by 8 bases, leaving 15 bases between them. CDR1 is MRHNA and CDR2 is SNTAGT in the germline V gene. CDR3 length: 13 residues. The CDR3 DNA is TGTGCCACTGCTCTGGCTCCTTATTCACCCCTCCACTTT. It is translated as CATALAPYSPLHF.

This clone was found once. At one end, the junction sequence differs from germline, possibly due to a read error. CDR3 region: CSSSLRSEAFF. The CDR3 nucleotides are TGTTCCAGCAGCTTGAGAAGCGAAGCTTTCTTT. This rearrangement joins TRBV7-9 to TRBJ1-1; D not resolved. Germline-derived CDR1 and CDR2 are SEHNR and FQNEAQ (reference sequence). The CDR3 is 11 amino acids.

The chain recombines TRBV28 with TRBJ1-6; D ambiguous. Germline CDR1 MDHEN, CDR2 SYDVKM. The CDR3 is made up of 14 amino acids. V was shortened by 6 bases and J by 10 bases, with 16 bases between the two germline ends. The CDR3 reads CASSPPSRGSPLHF. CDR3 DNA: TGTGCCAGCAGCCCCCCGAGCAGAGGATCACCCCTCCACTTT.

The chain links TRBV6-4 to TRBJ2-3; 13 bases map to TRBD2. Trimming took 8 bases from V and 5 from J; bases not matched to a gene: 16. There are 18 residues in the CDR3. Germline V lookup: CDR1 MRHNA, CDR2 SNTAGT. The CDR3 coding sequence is TGTGCCAGCTACGGCTCGGGACTAGCGGGAATCGGGATAGATACGCAGTATTTT. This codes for CASYGSGLAGIGIDTQYF.

DNA for the CDR3: TGTGCCTGGTCTAGATTAGGCGAGCAGTACTTC. It encodes CAWSRLGEQYF. This chain connects TRBV30 to TRBJ2-7; the D is unclear. In germline, CDR1 is GTSNPN, CDR2 SVGIG (reference sequence). V lost 5 bases and J 6 bases, leaving 11 bases between the germline ends. CDR3 length: 11 amino acids.

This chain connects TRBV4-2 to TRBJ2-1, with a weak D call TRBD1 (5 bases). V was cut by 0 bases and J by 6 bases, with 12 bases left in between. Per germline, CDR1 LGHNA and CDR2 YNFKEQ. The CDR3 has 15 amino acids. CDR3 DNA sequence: TGTGCCAGCAGCCAAGATCCCAGGGCGAGCAATGAGCAGTTCTTC. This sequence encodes CASSQDPRASNEQFF.

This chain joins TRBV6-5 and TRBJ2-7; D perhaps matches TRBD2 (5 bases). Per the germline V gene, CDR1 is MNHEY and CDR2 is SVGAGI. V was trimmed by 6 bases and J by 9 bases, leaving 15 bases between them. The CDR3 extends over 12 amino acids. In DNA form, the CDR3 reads TGTGCCAGCAGGACGGACCCCGGGGTGCAGTACTTC. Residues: CASRTDPGVQYF.

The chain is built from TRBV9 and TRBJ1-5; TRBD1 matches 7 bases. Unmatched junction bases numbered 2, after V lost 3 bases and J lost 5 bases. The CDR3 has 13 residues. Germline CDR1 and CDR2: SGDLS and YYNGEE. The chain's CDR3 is CASSAQGDQPQHF. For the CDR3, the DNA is TGTGCCAGCAGCGCCCAGGGGGATCAGCCCCAGCATTTT.

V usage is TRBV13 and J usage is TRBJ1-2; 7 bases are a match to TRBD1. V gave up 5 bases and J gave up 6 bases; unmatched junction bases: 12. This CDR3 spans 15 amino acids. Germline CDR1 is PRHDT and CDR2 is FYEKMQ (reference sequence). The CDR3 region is CASSPSLGTENGYTF. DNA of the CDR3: TGTGCCAGCAGCCCCTCCTTGGGGACAGAGAATGGCTACACCTTC.

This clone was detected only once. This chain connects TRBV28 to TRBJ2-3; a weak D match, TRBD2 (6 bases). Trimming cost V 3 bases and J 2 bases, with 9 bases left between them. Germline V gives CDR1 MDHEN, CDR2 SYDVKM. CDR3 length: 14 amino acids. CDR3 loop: CASSFSGYTDTQYF. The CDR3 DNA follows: TGTGCCAGCAGTTTTAGCGGTTACACAGATACGCAGTATTTT.

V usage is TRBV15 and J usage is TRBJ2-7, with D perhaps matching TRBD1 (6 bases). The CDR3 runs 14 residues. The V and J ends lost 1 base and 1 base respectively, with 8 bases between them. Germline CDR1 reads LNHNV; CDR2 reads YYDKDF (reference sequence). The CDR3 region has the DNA TGTGCCACCAGCAGAGCAGACAGGTCCTACGAGCAGTACTTC. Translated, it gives CATSRADRSYEQYF.

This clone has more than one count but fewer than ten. Written as DNA, the CDR3 is TGTGCCAGCAGTAGAATACTAGCGGGAGGGACCGGGGAGCTGTTTTTT. It yields the protein CASSRILAGGTGELFF. The gene calls are TRBV5-8 and TRBJ2-2; TRBD2 matches at 13 bases. Germline values: CDR1 SGHTS, CDR2 YDEGEE. CDR3 length: 16 residues. Trimming cost V 5 bases and J 5 bases; bases outside gene matches: 6.

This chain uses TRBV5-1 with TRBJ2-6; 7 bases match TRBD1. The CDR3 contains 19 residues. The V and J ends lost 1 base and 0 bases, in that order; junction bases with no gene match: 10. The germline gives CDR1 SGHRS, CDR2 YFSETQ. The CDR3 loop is CASSLLQGHVGSGANVLTF. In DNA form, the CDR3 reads TGCGCCAGCAGCTTGTTACAGGGGCACGTAGGCTCTGGGGCCAACGTCCTGACTTTC. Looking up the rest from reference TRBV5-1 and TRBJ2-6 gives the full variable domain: KAGVTQTPRYLIKTRGQQVTLSCSPISGHRSVSWYQQTPGQGLQFLFEYFSETQRNKGNFPGRFSGRQFSNSRSEMNVSTLELGDSALYLCASSLLQGHVGSGANVLTFGAGSRLTVL.

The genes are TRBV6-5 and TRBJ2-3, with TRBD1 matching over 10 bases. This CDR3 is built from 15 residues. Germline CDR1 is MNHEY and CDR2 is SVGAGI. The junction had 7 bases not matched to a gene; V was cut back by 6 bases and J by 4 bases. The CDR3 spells CASSHRQGAPDTQYF. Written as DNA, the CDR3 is TGTGCCAGCAGCCATCGACAGGGGGCCCCAGATACGCAGTATTTT.

In DNA, the CDR3 is TGTGCCAGCAGCCAAGCCCCCACTAGCGGTGATGAGCAGTTCTTC. Its protein product is CASSQAPTSGDEQFF. The chain joins TRBV4-2 to TRBJ2-1; 8 bases are a match to TRBD2. This CDR3 has 15 amino acids. The J segment lost 8 bases and the V segment lost 1 base, leaving 7 bases of the junction unmatched. Germline V gene lookup returns CDR1 LGHNA and CDR2 YNFKEQ.

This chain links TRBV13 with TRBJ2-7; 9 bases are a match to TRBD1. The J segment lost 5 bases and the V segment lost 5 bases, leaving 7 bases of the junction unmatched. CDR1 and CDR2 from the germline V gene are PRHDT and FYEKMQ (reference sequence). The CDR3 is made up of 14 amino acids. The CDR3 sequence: CASSPDRGPHEQYF. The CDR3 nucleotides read TGTGCCAGCAGCCCGGACAGGGGCCCTCACGAGCAGTACTTC.